This TCR beta chain was sequenced for a study of Ad26.COV2.S vaccination and SARS-CoV-2 variants. Study in general: In the study, Ad26.COV2.S was injected intramuscularly once, or twice 56 days apart.

Sequencing used immunoSEQ multiplex PCR; TCRdb keeps in-frame clones, though not all of them. The sample consists of approximately 300,000 clones, 85% to 90% of them appearing once. This clone was counted a single time. Its specificity is not known. Treatment indicated: roughly 20 received Ad26.COV2.S at low or high dose, single or two shots; about five received placebo; per-sample allocation not given. The samples were gathered on day 63 after the first injection of vaccine or placebo. It was Wuhan-strain SARS-CoV-2 spike that the Ad26 vaccine vector expressed. Findings and caveats of the study: Participants in the vaccine arm had higher spike-specific TCR breadth; placebo recipients had lower. Breadth, reportedly substantial, characterized the spike-specific CD8+ and CD4+ T cell responses after vaccination.

Trimming pared 5 bases from V and 0 bases from J, leaving 15 bases between. Germline-derived CDR1 and CDR2 are SNHLY and FYNNEI. The CDR3 has 16 amino acids. V usage is TRBV2 and J usage is TRBJ2-3, with D perhaps TRBD1 or TRBD2 (5 bases each). This specimen consisted of peripheral blood, obtained in a trial of Ad26.COV2.S vaccine versus placebo. The sequence was collected from a person aged 18-65 years who received the Ad26.COV2.S COVID-19 vaccine or a placebo. CDR3 amino acids: CASSLGTTSSTDTQYF. The CDR3 region has the DNA TGTGCCAGCAGTTTAGGGACCACCTCTAGCACAGATACGCAGTATTTT.